This passage covers 26 T cell receptor beta chains from one sample sequenced in a study of T cells in Graves' hyperthyroidism and ophthalmopathy. The source material, RNA transcripts, was used to amplify TCR beta CDR3 regions. The HTBI primer set was used in a first-round RT-PCR of the TCR CDR3. Each CDR3 protein is one row after TCRdb ran MiXCR on the multiplex PCR reads. The sample contains 340,000 or so distinct CDR3 sequences, approximately 22% of which appear only once. Sequencing was carried out using blood. Receptors originate from a woman aged 50 to 65 with Graves' hyperthyroidism.

J is TRBJ2-2 and V is TRBV13; 7 bases map to TRBD2. CDR1 PRHDT and CDR2 FYEKMQ come from the germline V gene (reference sequence). The CDR3 runs to 16 residues. V was clipped by 3 bases and J by 6 bases; unmatched bases: 10. The CDR3 region is CASSLGREEYAGELFF. CDR3 DNA: TGTGCCAGCAGCTTGGGTCGGGAGGAATACGCCGGGGAGCTGTTTTTT.

Concerning this clonotype: A clone one base away is much larger, so this may be a read error. This rearrangement joins TRBV12-3 or TRBV12-4 to TRBJ2-1; D remains ambiguous. The CDR3 consists of 13 residues. The V and J ends lost 5 bases and 9 bases respectively, with 14 bases between them. The CDR3 spells CASSTDGTGEQFF. In DNA, the CDR3 is TGTGCCAGCAGTACAGACGGAACGGGTGAGCAGTTCTTC.

This clonotype was observed a handful of times. This chain connects TRBV10-3 to TRBJ2-2; TRBD1 or TRBD2 may be the D gene (5 bases each). The CDR3 covers 15 residues. Per the germline V gene, CDR1 is ENHRY and CDR2 is SYGVKD. V gave up 2 bases and J gave up 7 bases, with 14 bases separating them. In nucleotides, the CDR3 is TGTGCCATCAGTGAGCCGGGACGCCTCGGCGGGGAGCTGTTTTTT. This gives the protein CAISEPGRLGGELFF.

Only a few counts were recorded for this clonotype. The chain has TRBV27 and TRBJ2-2; 7 bases line up with TRBD1. Germline V gene sequence: CDR1 MNHEY, CDR2 SMNVEV (reference sequence). The CDR3 totals 16 residues. V lost 5 bases and J lost 3; bases outside the gene matches: 9. CDR3 protein: CASSNLKGADTGELFF. As DNA, the CDR3 is TGTGCCAGCAGTAACCTAAAGGGGGCGGACACCGGGGAGCTGTTTTTT.

In its sample, this clonotype was seen many times. The V gene is TRBV3-1, the J gene TRBJ2-7; D is ambiguous. Germline CDR1 reads LGHDT; CDR2 reads YNNKEL (reference sequence). V dropped 1 base and J dropped 0 bases, with 7 bases sitting between them. The CDR3 is 14 residues long. Written as DNA, the CDR3 is TGTGCCAGCAGCCAAGTTCCCAACTCCTACGAGCAGTACTTC. Amino acid sequence: CASSQVPNSYEQYF.

The chain recombines TRBV30 with TRBJ1-2, with TRBD1 matching 7 bases. Germline lookup yields CDR1 GTSNPN and CDR2 SVGIG (reference sequence). The CDR3 has 13 residues. The V gene end was trimmed by 2 bases and the J gene end by 6 bases; junction bases not matched to a gene: 6. CDR3 DNA sequence: TGTGCCTGGAGTATGGGGCAGGGGGATGGCTACACCTTC. Its protein is CAWSMGQGDGYTF.

This clonotype was counted a few times. The chain couples TRBV4-2 to TRBJ2-2; TRBD1 matches at 10 bases. Losses at the gene ends were 0 bases for V and 4 bases for J; bases not matched to a gene: 2. Per germline, CDR1 LGHNA and CDR2 YNFKEQ. The CDR3 has 16 amino acids. The CDR3 loop is CASSQEDRGITGELFF. CDR3 bases: TGTGCCAGCAGCCAAGAGGACAGGGGGATCACCGGGGAGCTGTTTTTT.

This clonotype was recorded a few times. The gene calls are TRBV20-1 and TRBJ1-2; D is possibly TRBD1 (5 bases). From germline, CDR1 is DFQATT and CDR2 SNEGSKA (reference sequence). This CDR3 has 12 amino acids. The V end was cut by 6 bases, the J end by 3 bases, with 11 bases between. The CDR3 region is CSARDVYYGYTF. The CDR3 DNA sequence: TGCAGTGCGAGGGACGTCTACTATGGCTACACCTTC.

This clonotype was observed many times. The chain is built from TRBV27 and TRBJ1-1; D is unclear. CDR1 is MNHEY, CDR2 SMNVEV, per germline (reference sequence). CDR3 length: 13 residues. Trimming removed 3 bases from V and 1 base from J, with 6 bases in between. The CDR3 spells CASSFRSNTEAFF. CDR3 in DNA: TGTGCCAGCAGTTTCAGGTCGAACACTGAAGCTTTCTTT.

This clonotype was observed many times. The chain links TRBV3-1 to TRBJ2-7; no definite D call. Trimming removed 0 bases at V and 1 base at J, with 4 bases between. Per the germline V gene, CDR1 is LGHDT and CDR2 is YNNKEL (reference sequence). The length of the CDR3 is 13 residues. As DNA, the CDR3 is TGTGCCAGCAGCCAAGAGCGATCCTACGAGCAGTACTTC. It yields the protein CASSQERSYEQYF.

There are a few counts of this clonotype. The CDR3 region has the DNA TGTGCCAGCAGTTACGGGGTTCTGGGGACAGGGGGACGGAACACCGGGGAGCTGTTTTTT. Its translation is CASSYGVLGTGGRNTGELFF. This sequence joins TRBV6-5 and TRBJ2-2; 11 nucleotides agree with TRBD1. Germline CDR1 MNHEY, CDR2 SVGAGI. V gave up 2 bases and J gave up 1 base; unmatched junction bases: 12. This CDR3 spans 20 amino acids.

This clonotype came up many times. The rearrangement joins TRBV6-1 to TRBJ2-4; 8 bases align to TRBD1. The V gene's germline CDR1 is MNHNS and CDR2 SASEGT. The CDR3 covers 14 residues. The ends lost 6 bases at V and 8 bases at J; junction bases unmatched: 9. In DNA form, the CDR3 reads TGTGCCAGCAGAGATGACAGGGGTTGGGACATTCAGTACTTC. Its protein is CASRDDRGWDIQYF.

This clonotype was seen at least ten times. This chain connects TRBV20-1 to TRBJ1-2; the D gene is possibly TRBD1 (6 bases). The germline gives CDR1 DFQATT, CDR2 SNEGSKA (reference sequence). The CDR3 is 16 residues long. V was shortened by 6 bases and J by 2 bases, with 22 bases between the two germline ends. CDR3 amino acids: CSAFKIRGGPNYGYTF. In DNA, the CDR3 is TGCAGTGCCTTCAAGATACGTGGGGGGCCAAACTATGGCTACACCTTC.

In its sample, this clonotype was seen many times. V is TRBV5-1 and J is TRBJ1-1, with D uncertain. CDR1 is SGHRS, CDR2 YFSETQ, per germline. The CDR3 loop spans 13 amino acids. V was trimmed by 7 bases and J by 1 base, leaving 11 bases between them. The CDR3, as DNA: TGCGCCAGCGGGAGGGAAACGAACACTGAAGCTTTCTTT. It translates to CASGRETNTEAFF.

This chain connects TRBV6-2 or TRBV6-3 to TRBJ2-2; D not certain. V shed 0 bases and J shed 8 bases, with 13 bases lying between them. The CDR3 is made up of 15 amino acids. CDR1 MNHEY and CDR2 SVGEGT come from the germline V gene. CDR3 coding DNA: TGTGCCAGCAGTTACTCGACCGGCCCTCCGGGGGAGCTGTTTTTT. The encoded protein is CASSYSTGPPGELFF.

This clonotype appeared a few times. The chain employs TRBV6-1 and TRBJ2-7; tentatively, D is TRBD1 (5 bases). The CDR3 is made up of 16 amino acids. Germline V gene data show CDR1 as MNHNS and CDR2 as SASEGT. Trimming shortened V by 4 bases and J by 0 bases, and 16 bases separated the two germline ends. For the CDR3, the DNA is TGTGCCAGCAGTGCAACAGACAGTTCTAACTCCTACGAGCAGTACTTC. This encodes CASSATDSSNSYEQYF.

This chain links TRBV6-4 with TRBJ2-3; 8 bases fit TRBD1. The CDR3 is 15 amino acids. Germline lookup yields CDR1 MRHNA and CDR2 SNTAGT. With V trimmed by 5 bases and J by 3 bases, 7 bases remained unmatched. The CDR3 spells CASSRTGMLTDTQYF. CDR3 DNA: TGTGCCAGCAGTAGGACAGGGATGTTGACAGATACGCAGTATTTT.

This clonotype was observed a few times. The chain links TRBV12-3 or TRBV12-4 to TRBJ1-5; D gene uncertain. This CDR3 has 16 amino acids. V lost 6 bases and J 0 bases, leaving 15 bases between the germline ends. DNA for the CDR3: TGTGCCAGCAGGTCCTCGTCAGGAAATAGCAATCAGCCCCAGCATTTT. Translating gives CASRSSSGNSNQPQHF.

In its sample, this clonotype was seen many times. The V call is TRBV20-1, the J call TRBJ2-7; maybe TRBD2 (7 bases). The ends were cut back, 6 bases at V and 5 bases at J, with 29 bases in the middle. In germline, CDR1 is DFQATT, CDR2 SNEGSKA (reference sequence). The CDR3 contains 17 residues. The CDR3 DNA follows: TGCAGTGCCCCTACCCAGGGGTGGGAGGGCCTAGGGAACGAGCAGTACTTC. Amino acid sequence: CSAPTQGWEGLGNEQYF.

This clonotype was detected ten times or more. V and J are TRBV5-1 and TRBJ1-2, with D uncertain. Trimming took 6 bases from V and 4 from J, leaving 25 bases between them. The CDR3 spans 17 residues. Germline CDR1 reads SGHRS; CDR2 reads YFSETQ. The CDR3 DNA is TGCGCCAGCACCGGAGGCGGGGTGGGCGATTCCTCCTATGGCTACACCTTC. Protein product: CASTGGGVGDSSYGYTF.

This clonotype turned up a few times. The V call is TRBV6-1, the J call TRBJ2-7, with TRBD2 matching 7 bases. The CDR3 has 15 amino acids. The germline CDR1 and CDR2 sequences are MNHNS and SASEGT. V was clipped by 4 bases and J by 2 bases; unmatched bases: 8. CDR3 amino acids: CASSALSGGPYEQYF. The DNA for the CDR3 is TGTGCCAGCAGTGCCCTTTCGGGGGGTCCCTACGAGCAGTACTTC.

The V gene is TRBV7-2, the J gene TRBJ1-5; no clear D. V lost 6 bases and J 6 bases, leaving 15 bases between the germline ends. Per germline, CDR1 SGHTA and CDR2 FQGNSA. The CDR3 runs to 14 residues. CDR3 bases: TGTGCCAGCAGTCTTTCCGGGTGGATTCAGCCCCAGCATTTT. Its protein is CASSLSGWIQPQHF.

The CDR3 DNA sequence: TGTGCCAGCTCAACCAAGGCGGCGGGAGTGTGGACCGGGGAGCTGTTTTTT. It codes for CASSTKAAGVWTGELFF. The V gene is TRBV18, the J gene TRBJ2-2; 7 nucleotides agree with TRBD2. Germline V gene lookup returns CDR1 KGHSH and CDR2 LQKENI. This CDR3 is 17 amino acids long. Trimming cost V 5 bases and J 5 bases; bases outside gene matches: 14.

This clonotype has ten or more counts. V usage is TRBV5-1 and J usage is TRBJ2-7, with TRBD1 matching over 7 bases. J lost 7 bases, V lost 4 bases, and 17 bases had no gene match. The CDR3 contains 16 residues. Germline CDR1 reads SGHRS; CDR2 reads YFSETQ. This chain's CDR3 is CASSPRLAGGVREQYF. DNA of the CDR3: TGCGCCAGCAGCCCACGTTTGGCAGGGGGAGTGCGGGAGCAGTACTTC.

This clonotype has a handful of counts. The CDR3 sequence: CSVLTGTSGYYNEQFF. In DNA, the CDR3 is TGCAGCGTTTTAACCGGGACTAGCGGATACTACAATGAGCAGTTCTTC. The chain couples TRBV29-1 to TRBJ2-1, with 11 bases that match TRBD2. Per germline, CDR1 SQVTM and CDR2 ANQGSEA. The V segment lost 5 bases and the J segment 3 bases; nucleotides outside the gene matches: 9. The CDR3 loop spans 16 amino acids.

This clonotype was counted between two and nine times. CDR3 in amino acids: CATSRDRTFETQYF. In DNA, the CDR3 is TGTGCCACCAGCAGAGATCGTACTTTCGAGACCCAGTACTTC. J is TRBJ2-5 and V is TRBV15; D not certain. Germline V lookup: CDR1 LNHNV, CDR2 YYDKDF (reference sequence). The CDR3 extends over 14 amino acids. Trimming left V 0 bases short and J 5 bases short, with 10 bases between.